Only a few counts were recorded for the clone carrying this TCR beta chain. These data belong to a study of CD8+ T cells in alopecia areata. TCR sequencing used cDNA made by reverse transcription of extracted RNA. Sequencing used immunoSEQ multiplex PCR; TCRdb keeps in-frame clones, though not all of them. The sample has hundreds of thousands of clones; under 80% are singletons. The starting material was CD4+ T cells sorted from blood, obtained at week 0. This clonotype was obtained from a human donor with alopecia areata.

This CDR3 reads CASSSYRTTGELFF. The CDR3, as DNA: TGTGCCAGCAGTTCCTACAGGACAACCGGGGAGCTGTTTTTT. V usage is TRBV27 and J usage is TRBJ2-2, with D possibly TRBD1 on 5 matching bases. The V gene lost 4 bases and the J gene lost 5 bases, with 11 bases spanning the gap. Germline assignment: CDR1 MNHEY and CDR2 SMNVEV (reference sequence). This CDR3 region has 14 residues.